These 32 T cell receptor beta chains share one sample of origin, sequenced in a study of T cell repertoires in cytomegalovirus infection. TCRdb fed the reads into MiXCR, producing one record per CDR3 protein. Of a few hundred thousand distinct CDR3 sequences in the sample, 33% are singletons; the top ten hold around a sixth. These receptors have no identified antigens. The sample in question was cultured PBMCs, obtained from culture after CMV antigen stimulation. The receptor set was obtained from a human donor in good health (CMV status not recorded). Some clones in this sample may be carry-over from other donors' samples.

The chain recombines TRBV7-9 with TRBJ2-7; perhaps TRBD2 as D (6 bases). The CDR3 runs to 14 residues. Germline values: CDR1 SEHNR, CDR2 FQNEAQ (reference sequence). V dropped 3 bases and J dropped 4 bases, with 13 bases sitting between them. The CDR3 nucleotides read TGTGCCAGCAGCTTCCCGGGAGCTCCATACGAGCAGTACTTC. This codes for CASSFPGAPYEQYF.

V usage is TRBV6-2 or TRBV6-3 and J usage is TRBJ2-3; TRBD2 agrees at 12 bases. V dropped 2 bases and J dropped 8; count of bases not matched to a gene: 8. CDR1 and CDR2 from the germline V gene are MNHEY and SVGEGT. The CDR3 length is 16 residues. The CDR3 sequence: CASSYPSGRVPVTQYF. CDR3 coding DNA: TGTGCCAGCAGTTACCCTAGCGGGAGGGTCCCTGTTACGCAGTATTTT.

This clonotype appeared a few times. This rearrangement joins TRBV10-3 to TRBJ2-7; D is unclear. There are 12 residues in the CDR3. Per the germline V gene, CDR1 is ENHRY and CDR2 is SYGVKD. V lost 6 bases and J 0 bases, leaving 6 bases between the germline ends. In nucleotides, the CDR3 is TGTGCCATCAGAGCCGGCTCCTACGAGCAGTACTTC. It translates to CAIRAGSYEQYF.

The V and J genes are TRBV24-1 and TRBJ2-2, with D perhaps being TRBD1 or TRBD2 (6 bases each). Trimming took off 1 base at V and 5 bases at J, with 10 bases between the two ends. The CDR3 runs to 15 residues. Germline CDR1 KGHDR, CDR2 SFDVKD. CDR3 region: CATSDLGGTTGELFF. CDR3 coding DNA: TGTGCCACCAGTGATTTAGGGGGGACTACCGGGGAGCTGTTTTTT.

V usage is TRBV18 and J usage is TRBJ2-2, with unresolved D. Germline V gene lookup returns CDR1 KGHSH and CDR2 LQKENI. With 3 bases removed from V and 0 bases from J, the gap between germline ends came to 11 bases. The CDR3 is 16 residues long. CDR3 sequence (DNA): TGTGCCAGCTCACCCGTCGGCGGAGCGAACACCGGGGAGCTGTTTTTT. Amino acids: CASSPVGGANTGELFF.

This clonotype has more than one count but fewer than ten. The chain recombines TRBV12-3 or TRBV12-4 with TRBJ2-1; possibly TRBD2 for D (5 bases). V gave up 3 bases and J gave up 2 bases, with 11 bases separating them. The CDR3 totals 15 residues. The CDR3 sequence is CASSLDSRPYNEQFF. The CDR3 DNA reads TGTGCCAGCAGTTTGGACTCTAGACCCTACAATGAGCAGTTCTTC.

There are a few counts of this clonotype. The chain couples TRBV7-2 to TRBJ2-5; 9 bases map to TRBD2. The CDR3 spans 16 residues. Trimming cost V 5 bases and J 7 bases; bases outside gene matches: 14. Germline-derived CDR1 and CDR2 are SGHTA and FQGNSA. The CDR3 DNA reads TGTGCCAGCAGCGTACAGACGGGGACTAGCTTTCCGACCCAGTACTTC. This translates into CASSVQTGTSFPTQYF.

This clonotype was found many times. The J gene is TRBJ2-2, the V gene TRBV7-2; perhaps TRBD1 as D (6 bases). This CDR3 has 16 amino acids. Germline CDR1 and CDR2: SGHTA and FQGNSA. Trimming took 1 base from V and 5 from J, leaving 14 bases between them. The CDR3 nucleotides read TGTGCCAGCAGCTTAGGGTACAGGGAAGGGACCGGGGAGCTGTTTTTT. Translating gives CASSLGYREGTGELFF.

This clonotype has ten or more counts. The chain combines TRBV20-1 with TRBJ2-1; 10 positions match TRBD2. The CDR3 is 16 residues long. With 4 bases clipped from V and 5 bases from J, the junction kept 11 bases outside the gene matches. Germline CDR1 and CDR2: DFQATT and SNEGSKA (reference sequence). The CDR3 coding sequence is TGCAGTGCTACTAGCGGGAGCCTCCCCCCTAACAATGAGCAGTTCTTC. Translating it yields CSATSGSLPPNNEQFF.

The rearrangement joins TRBV7-2 to TRBJ2-1; 7 nucleotides agree with TRBD2. J was trimmed by 9 bases and V by 4 bases; bases with no gene match: 9. Germline V gene data show CDR1 as SGHTA and CDR2 as FQGNSA. The CDR3 is 14 residues long. As DNA, the CDR3 is TGTGCCAGCAGCTCGGGACTACTCCACGGTGAGCAGTTCTTC. This gives the protein CASSSGLLHGEQFF.

The chain links TRBV24-1 to TRBJ2-1, with 10 bases aligning to TRBD1. There are 16 residues in the CDR3. Germline V gene lookup returns CDR1 KGHDR and CDR2 SFDVKD. With V trimmed by 3 bases and J by 5 bases, 6 bases remained unmatched. The CDR3 DNA reads as TGTGCCACCAGTGATCCCGCGGGACAGGGGCACAATGAGCAGTTCTTC. Amino acid sequence: CATSDPAGQGHNEQFF.

In this sample, this clonotype turned up a few times. V and J are TRBV12-3 or TRBV12-4 and TRBJ1-1, with a possible D match to TRBD1 (5 bases). The CDR3 spans 14 residues. Trimming took 5 bases from V and 0 from J, leaving 10 bases between them. CDR3 in DNA: TGTGCCAGCAGTCAGGGTTTCATGAACACTGAAGCTTTCTTT. Protein product: CASSQGFMNTEAFF.

V usage is TRBV7-9 and J usage is TRBJ1-1, with D maybe TRBD1 (5 bases). V was trimmed by 5 bases and J by 4 bases, leaving 14 bases between them. The CDR3 covers 14 residues. Germline V gene lookup returns CDR1 SEHNR and CDR2 FQNEAQ (reference sequence). The CDR3 DNA sequence: TGTGCCAGCAGCCGTATGGGCCAGGGCACTGAAGCTTTCTTT. The encoded protein is CASSRMGQGTEAFF.

The chain uses TRBV28 and TRBJ1-1; 8 bases line up with TRBD1. V was clipped by 6 bases and J by 3 bases; unmatched bases: 9. Germline CDR1 and CDR2: MDHEN and SYDVKM. The CDR3 spans 15 residues. CDR3 in amino acids: CASRNSDREDTEAFF. Written as DNA, the CDR3 is TGTGCCAGCAGAAACTCGGACAGGGAGGACACTGAAGCTTTCTTT.

This clonotype appeared a few times. The chain carries TRBV11-1 and TRBJ2-1; possible D gene TRBD1, 5 bases. Germline V lookup: CDR1 SGHAT, CDR2 FQDESV (reference sequence). V was shortened by 5 bases and J by 5 bases, with 16 bases between the two germline ends. CDR3 length: 15 residues. CDR3 DNA: TGTGCCAGCAGCCTCGATAGGGGTAGTGACAATGAGCAGTTCTTC. Protein: CASSLDRGSDNEQFF.

This clonotype came up a few times. This chain links TRBV12-3 or TRBV12-4 with TRBJ1-6; 8 bases fit TRBD1. The CDR3 loop spans 15 amino acids. The ends lost 0 bases at V and 5 bases at J; junction bases unmatched: 0. This CDR3 is CASSLADRDNSPLHF. The CDR3 nucleotides read TGTGCCAGCAGTTTAGCGGACAGGGATAATTCACCCCTCCACTTT.

This clonotype was seen a handful of times. This sequence joins TRBV27 and TRBJ1-5; 9 bases are shared with TRBD1. The CDR3 has 14 amino acids. V was pared by 7 bases and J by 4 bases, with 5 bases of the junction left unmatched. From germline, CDR1 is MNHEY and CDR2 SMNVEV (reference sequence). The CDR3, as DNA: TGTGCCAGCAAGGGGACAGGGCCTAATCAGCCCCAGCATTTT. Its protein is CASKGTGPNQPQHF.

This clonotype showed up just a few times. The chain has TRBV7-2 and TRBJ2-1, with 7 bases matching TRBD2. V shed 4 bases and J 1 base; nucleotides not matched to a gene: 10. Germline CDR1 reads SGHTA; CDR2 reads FQGNSA. The CDR3 is 17 amino acids. DNA for the CDR3: TGTGCCAGCAGCTCATTTTTCGCGGGAGCGTCCTACAATGAGCAGTTCTTC. Protein sequence: CASSSFFAGASYNEQFF.

This clonotype was seen only a few times. The CDR3 reads CASSSYGDSHSGNTIYF. CDR3 coding DNA: TGTGCCAGCAGTTCATATGGGGACAGCCACTCTGGAAACACCATATATTTT. The chain carries TRBV5-6 and TRBJ1-3, with 7 bases aligning to TRBD1. In germline, CDR1 is SGHDT, CDR2 YYEEEE. This CDR3 is built from 17 residues. Trimming at V came to 5 bases and at J to 0 bases, leaving 11 bases not matched to a gene.

This chain connects TRBV19 to TRBJ2-7; D is possibly TRBD1 (5 bases). The CDR3 runs 14 residues. Germline V gives CDR1 LNHDA, CDR2 SQIVND (reference sequence). V shed 3 bases and J shed 1 base, with 10 bases lying between them. CDR3 bases: TGTGCCAGTAGTATCCAGGGTCCTTCCTACGAGCAGTACTTC. Amino acids: CASSIQGPSYEQYF. The whole variable domain, remainder taken from reference TRBV19 and TRBJ2-7, is DGGITQSPKYLFRKEGQNVTLSCEQNLNHDAMYWYRQDPGQGLRLIYYSQIVNDFQKGDIAEGYSVSREKKESFPLTVTSAQKNPTAFYLCASSIQGPSYEQYFGPGTRLTVT.

Notes on this clonotype: Given a much more abundant clone one base away, this may be a read error. The CDR3 reads CASSRLETSGSTDTQYF. In DNA form, the CDR3 reads TGTGCCAGCAGCCGGCTGGAGACTAGCGGTAGCACAGATACGCAGTATTTT. The chain is built from TRBV7-2 and TRBJ2-3, with TRBD2 matching 9 bases. Unmatched junction bases numbered 9, after V lost 5 bases and J lost 0 bases. This CDR3 is built from 17 residues. The V gene's germline CDR1 is SGHTA and CDR2 FQGNSA.

The chain combines TRBV11-1 with TRBJ2-7, with 11 bases lining up with TRBD2. In germline, CDR1 is SGHAT, CDR2 FQDESV (reference sequence). The CDR3 totals 16 residues. Germline trimming cut 5 bases from V and 7 bases from J; bases unmatched to any gene: 13. CDR3 in amino acids: CASSLTRLAGMGEQYF. As DNA, the CDR3 is TGTGCCAGCAGCCTAACCAGACTAGCGGGAATGGGGGAGCAGTACTTC.

This clonotype occurred many times. This rearrangement joins TRBV4-3 to TRBJ2-3; possible D gene TRBD2, 5 bases. The CDR3 runs to 13 residues. The germline V and J ends were trimmed by 1 base and 6 bases, with 8 bases remaining between them. CDR1 and CDR2 from the germline V gene are LGHNA and YSLEER. The CDR3 protein is CASSQAGRDTQYF. The CDR3 DNA reads TGCGCCAGCAGCCAAGCGGGAAGGGATACGCAGTATTTT.

The chain links TRBV20-1 to TRBJ2-1; the D is unclear. This CDR3 contains 13 residues. Germline CDR1 reads DFQATT; CDR2 reads SNEGSKA (reference sequence). V gave up 5 bases and J gave up 0 bases, with 8 bases separating them. CDR3 loop: CSAGLSSYNEQFF. CDR3 coding DNA: TGCAGTGCTGGGCTTAGCTCCTACAATGAGCAGTTCTTC.

This clonotype has a handful of counts. J is TRBJ2-1 and V is TRBV24-1; possibly TRBD1 for D (5 bases). This CDR3 comprises 15 residues. Germline V lookup: CDR1 KGHDR, CDR2 SFDVKD. The V gene lost 0 bases and the J gene lost 5 bases, with 10 bases spanning the gap. CDR3 coding DNA: TGTGCCACCAGTGATTTGATGGACATAGACAATGAGCAGTTCTTC. Residues: CATSDLMDIDNEQFF.

The chain is built from TRBV12-3 or TRBV12-4 and TRBJ2-7; 7 nucleotides agree with TRBD2. The CDR3 consists of 15 residues. V was clipped by 6 bases and J by 0 bases; unmatched bases: 8. The CDR3 loop reads CASSPGGGNSYEQYF. Written as DNA, the CDR3 is TGTGCCAGCAGCCCCGGCGGGGGAAACTCCTACGAGCAGTACTTC.

The table lists this clonotype with a few counts. J is TRBJ1-4 and V is TRBV11-2; D gene ambiguous. The V gene lost 5 bases and the J gene lost 7 bases, with 17 bases spanning the gap. This CDR3 has 15 residues. In germline, CDR1 is SGHAT, CDR2 FQNNGV. CDR3 in amino acids: CASSQQGLESEKLFF. The CDR3 DNA reads as TGTGCCAGCAGCCAGCAAGGTTTAGAATCTGAAAAACTGTTTTTT.

This clonotype came up a few times. V and J are TRBV7-8 and TRBJ1-3, with unresolved D. V gave up 5 bases and J gave up 0 bases, with 11 bases separating them. The CDR3 spans 15 residues. Germline V CDR1 and CDR2: SGHVS, FQNEAQ. The CDR3 loop is CASSTTDFSGNTIYF. The DNA of the CDR3 is TGTGCCAGCAGCACCACTGACTTCTCTGGAAACACCATATATTTT.

The genes are TRBV19 and TRBJ1-2; no clear D. This CDR3 comprises 13 residues. CDR1 and CDR2 (germline): LNHDA, SQIVND (reference sequence). V was shortened by 8 bases and J by 0 bases, with 10 bases between the two germline ends. CDR3 nucleotides: TGTGCCAGTCGCCCATTAGCTAACTATGGCTACACCTTC. Its translation: CASRPLANYGYTF.

This clonotype was recorded a few times. V gene TRBV2 combines with J gene TRBJ1-1; D is unclear. The germline gives CDR1 SNHLY, CDR2 FYNNEI. This CDR3 has 13 residues. Trimming took off 1 base at V and 0 bases at J, with 3 bases between the two ends. The CDR3 reads CASSEDLNTEAFF. The CDR3 DNA follows: TGTGCCAGCAGTGAAGATCTGAACACTGAAGCTTTCTTT.

The rearrangement uses TRBV9 and TRBJ1-2; TRBD1 agrees at 11 bases. V was clipped by 3 bases and J by 8 bases; unmatched bases: 6. The V gene's germline CDR1 is SGDLS and CDR2 YYNGEE. The CDR3 runs 14 residues. This chain's CDR3 is CASSAEDRGHGYTF. In DNA form, the CDR3 reads TGTGCCAGCAGCGCTGAGGACAGGGGGCACGGCTACACCTTC.

This clonotype was seen only a few times. In nucleotides, the CDR3 is TGTGCCATCAGTGATGGGGGAGCAACTAATGAAAAACTGTTTTTT. Residues: CAISDGGATNEKLFF. The gene calls are TRBV10-3 and TRBJ1-4; tentatively, D is TRBD1 (5 bases). V lost 3 bases and J 0 bases, leaving 8 bases between the germline ends. From germline, CDR1 is ENHRY and CDR2 SYGVKD. CDR3 length equals 15 residues.